This section outlines one T cell receptor (beta chain) sequence together with its context. Trimming shortened V by 6 bases and J by 6 bases, and 14 bases separated the two germline ends. In germline, CDR1 is KGHSH, CDR2 LQKENI. There are 13 residues in the CDR3. In the original processing: The assay estimated nucleated cells by amplifying reference gene primers. TCRdb's table, derived via immunoSEQ multiplex PCR, lists solely in-frame clones and lacks some. The D gene and trimming were derived from the DNA, and the V and J assignments and clone size from that table. This table has tens of thousands of clones, approximately 84% appearing once. This sample is part of a study of blood T cell repertoires in COVID-19. Study overall: Samples representing acute and convalescent COVID-19 were sourced from the United States, Italy and Spain. PBMCs, B-cell-depleted T cells, or T cells provided the cDNA or gDNA that made up the material.

This TCR came from a man between 65 and 80 years old with active COVID-19. V is TRBV18 and J is TRBJ1-2; the D is unclear. What was sequenced was peripheral blood. The chain's CDR3 is CASSPAASDGYTF. DNA of the CDR3: TGTGCCAGCTCCCCGGCAGCTAGCGATGGCTACACCTTC.